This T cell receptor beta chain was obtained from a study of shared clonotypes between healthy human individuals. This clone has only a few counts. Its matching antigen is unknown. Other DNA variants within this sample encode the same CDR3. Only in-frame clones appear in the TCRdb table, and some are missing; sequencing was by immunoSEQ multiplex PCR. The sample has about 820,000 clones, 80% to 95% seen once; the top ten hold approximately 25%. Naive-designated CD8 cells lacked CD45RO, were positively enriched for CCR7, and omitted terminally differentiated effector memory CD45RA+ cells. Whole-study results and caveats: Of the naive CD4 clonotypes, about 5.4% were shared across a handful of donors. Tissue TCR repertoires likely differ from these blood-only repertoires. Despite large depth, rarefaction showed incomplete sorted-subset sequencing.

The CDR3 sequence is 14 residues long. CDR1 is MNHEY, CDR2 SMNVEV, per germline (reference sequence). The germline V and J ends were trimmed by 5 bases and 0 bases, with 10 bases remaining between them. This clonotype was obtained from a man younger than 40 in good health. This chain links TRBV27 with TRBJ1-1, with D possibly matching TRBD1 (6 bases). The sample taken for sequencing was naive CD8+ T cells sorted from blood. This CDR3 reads CASSRGQLNTEAFF. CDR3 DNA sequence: TGTGCCAGCAGTCGAGGACAGCTGAACACTGAAGCTTTCTTT.